This T cell receptor (beta chain) was found in a study of a mutant IDH1 vaccine in newly diagnosed glioma. Study-wide context: Prior therapy was radiotherapy, temozolomide, or both; most received both.

Time point meaning: week 11, during vaccination. Every vaccination contained 300 ug of the mutant IDH1 20-mer peptide and was paired with topical imiquimod. Those who donated had recent WHO grade 3 or 4 IDH1-mutant, ATRX-lost astrocytomas. A word on this clone: Antigen specificity is unknown.

The germline V gene has CDR1 LNHDA and CDR2 SQIVND (reference sequence). J lost 9 bases, V lost 5 bases, and 13 bases had no gene match. The CDR3 covers 15 residues. Libraries were prepared by immunoSEQ multiplex PCR; TCRdb keeps only in-frame clonotypes and omits some of them. Of roughly 120,000 clones in the sample, about four fifths were seen once. General study points: Vaccine-induced immune responses occurred in 93.3% of patients. Pseudoprogression showed no apparent link to changes in top peripheral T cell clonotypes.

This TCR was recovered from a man aged 40-50 years with glioma. This rearrangement joins TRBV19 to TRBJ1-2, with 9 nucleotides matching TRBD1. The sample was PBMCs, taken from a glioma patient whose treatment included an IDH1 peptide vaccine. CDR3 sequence (DNA): TGTGCCAGTAGTCTCAACAGGGGGCGCACCTTCCGCTACACCTTC. This sequence encodes CASSLNRGRTFRYTF.